The following is a TCR beta chain sequence with its context. Its antigen is as yet unknown. The record originates from a study of regulatory dendritic cells for organ transplantation. Whole-study context: Monocytes received vitamin D3 on days 0 and 4, IL-10 on day 4. Notes on the study in general: The authors noted considerable between-person heterogeneity in alloreactive memory CD8+ cells. Mature dendritic cells appeared to drive more memory CD8+ clonal expansion than regulatory ones.

Some clones are missing from TCRdb's copy, which holds only in-frame ones; the method was immunoSEQ multiplex PCR. The table shows about 12,000 clones, with just under 80% occurring only once. V gave up 5 bases and J gave up 2 bases; unmatched junction bases: 3. The V gene's germline CDR1 is SEHNR and CDR2 FQNEAQ (reference sequence). The CDR3 consists of 16 residues. Allogeneic regulatory or mature dendritic cells were co-cultured for four to six days with CFSE-labeled sorted T cells at 1:10. CD4+ or CD8+ T cells were sorted as naive CD45RA+ or memory CD45RO+. V usage is TRBV7-9 and J usage is TRBJ2-1, with 13 bases that match TRBD2. The sequence was obtained from a human donor in good health. Sequencing was carried out using naive CD8+ T cells from blood cultured with regulatory dendritic cells. Specified subset: CD45RA+ naive T cells. The CDR3 protein is CASSATSGGAYNEQFF. The CDR3 DNA reads as TGTGCCAGCAGCGCCACTAGCGGGGGGGCCTACAATGAGCAGTTCTTC.